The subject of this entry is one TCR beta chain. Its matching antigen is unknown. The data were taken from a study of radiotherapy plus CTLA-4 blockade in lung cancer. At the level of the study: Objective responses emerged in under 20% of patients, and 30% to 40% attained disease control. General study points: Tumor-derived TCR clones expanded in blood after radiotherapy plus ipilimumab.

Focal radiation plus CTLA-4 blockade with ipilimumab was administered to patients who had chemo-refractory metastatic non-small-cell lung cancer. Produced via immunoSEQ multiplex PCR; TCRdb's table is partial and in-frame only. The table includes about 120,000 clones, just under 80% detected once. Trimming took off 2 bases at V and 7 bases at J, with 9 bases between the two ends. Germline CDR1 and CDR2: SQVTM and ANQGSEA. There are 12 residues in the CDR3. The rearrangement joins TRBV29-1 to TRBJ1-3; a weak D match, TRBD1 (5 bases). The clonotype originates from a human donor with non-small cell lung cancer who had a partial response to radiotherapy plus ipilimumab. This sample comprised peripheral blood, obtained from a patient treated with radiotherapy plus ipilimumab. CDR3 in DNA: TGCAGCGTTGAAACGACAGAGAACACCATATATTTT. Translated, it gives CSVETTENTIYF.